This is a list of T cell receptor beta chains from one sample in a study of tumor-infiltrating lymphocytes in primary liver carcinoma. TCRdb processed the multiplex PCR reads anew with MiXCR; each CDR3 protein has one entry. The sample has approximately 92,000 distinct CDR3 sequences; roughly 69% are singletons. Sequencing was performed on liver tumor tissue from sampling region 5. The receptor set was obtained from a woman aged 60-75 years with primary liver carcinoma and hepatitis B virus infection. Each CDR3 is given without its conserved first and last residue. The D gene is left open where the match is weak.

d_gene: TRBD1; v_gene: TRBV6-5; j_gene: TRBJ1-5; CDR3aa: ASSSDRFVGQPQH
d_gene: .; v_gene: TRBV28; j_gene: TRBJ2-3; CDR3aa: ASSFSRDRDTQY
d_gene: TRBD1; v_gene: TRBV4-2; j_gene: TRBJ1-6; CDR3aa: ASSIVRGPVHNSPLH
d_gene: TRBD1; v_gene: TRBV5-1; j_gene: TRBJ2-7; CDR3aa: ASNFDRGHSY
d_gene: .; v_gene: TRBV11-3; j_gene: TRBJ2-3; CDR3aa: ISSQRSGTVTSTDMQY
d_gene: .; v_gene: TRBV28; j_gene: TRBJ2-7; CDR3aa: ASSLYGANSYDQY
d_gene: .; v_gene: TRBV4-2; j_gene: TRBJ2-2; CDR3aa: ASSQWAGANTGELF
d_gene: .; v_gene: TRBV28; j_gene: TRBJ2-6; CDR3aa: ASTLFGTNVLT
d_gene: .; v_gene: TRBV20-1; j_gene: TRBJ2-7; CDR3aa: SARDYRGGSYEQY
d_gene: .; v_gene: TRBV7-3; j_gene: TRBJ1-1; CDR3aa: ASSPKGGGNTEAF
d_gene: .; v_gene: TRBV4-1; j_gene: TRBJ2-2; CDR3aa: ASSQDPNTGELF
d_gene: .; v_gene: TRBV29-1; j_gene: TRBJ2-2; CDR3aa: SPEGRGKTGELF
d_gene: TRBD1; v_gene: TRBV18; j_gene: TRBJ1-1; CDR3aa: ASSSRTGQTEAF
d_gene: .; v_gene: TRBV5-1; j_gene: TRBJ2-7; CDR3aa: ASSFNPGSDYDLY
d_gene: .; v_gene: TRBV11-2; j_gene: TRBJ2-7; CDR3aa: ASGHRHSPYEQY
d_gene: .; v_gene: TRBV2; j_gene: TRBJ2-3; CDR3aa: ASSVHLNTDTQY
d_gene: .; v_gene: TRBV11-3; j_gene: TRBJ2-3; CDR3aa: ACSLDRHTTDTQY
d_gene: .; v_gene: TRBV6-5; j_gene: TRBJ2-6; CDR3aa: ASRPHPLAGYLPPSIYGTNVLT
d_gene: TRBD1; v_gene: TRBV12-3/TRBV12-4; j_gene: TRBJ2-2; CDR3aa: ASSTWTGGNTGGLF
d_gene: TRBD2; v_gene: TRBV30; j_gene: TRBJ2-7; CDR3aa: AWSGTSGRLHEQY
d_gene: .; v_gene: TRBV6-6; j_gene: TRBJ1-1; CDR3aa: VSSREGEAF
d_gene: .; v_gene: TRBV4-1; j_gene: TRBJ2-1; CDR3aa: ASSQVAGGGSYNEQF
d_gene: .; v_gene: TRBV28; j_gene: TRBJ2-3; CDR3aa: ASNRTGLDAQY
d_gene: TRBD2; v_gene: TRBV6-1; j_gene: TRBJ2-1; CDR3aa: ASRTLTSGRAGEQS
d_gene: .; v_gene: TRBV28; j_gene: TRBJ1-2; CDR3aa: ASSLHSGLGAGSSGDYGYT
d_gene: TRBD2; v_gene: TRBV10-3; j_gene: TRBJ2-5; CDR3aa: AISGGTSATQETQY
d_gene: .; v_gene: TRBV11-1; j_gene: TRBJ2-7; CDR3aa: AGSLNPFGQSYEQY
d_gene: TRBD1; v_gene: TRBV11-2; j_gene: TRBJ1-1; CDR3aa: ACSLGTGRGNTEAF
d_gene: .; v_gene: TRBV28; j_gene: TRBJ2-7; CDR3aa: ASSGQTFSSYEQY
d_gene: .; v_gene: TRBV6-6; j_gene: TRBJ2-5; CDR3aa: ASSPRGTQY
d_gene: TRBD2; v_gene: TRBV11-2; j_gene: TRBJ2-7; CDR3aa: ASSAISRLAGGQIPYEQY
d_gene: .; v_gene: TRBV11-2; j_gene: TRBJ1-2; CDR3aa: VSSPTHNYGYT
d_gene: .; v_gene: TRBV7-8; j_gene: TRBJ1-1; CDR3aa: ASRLQGTSRGTEAF
d_gene: .; v_gene: TRBV12-3/TRBV12-4; j_gene: TRBJ1-4; CDR3aa: ASRRGLTNEKLF
d_gene: TRBD2; v_gene: TRBV11-2; j_gene: TRBJ2-7; CDR3aa: ASSYNQSVLAGGEQY
d_gene: .; v_gene: TRBV5-5; j_gene: TRBJ2-7; CDR3aa: VSSLLSGAIYEQY
d_gene: TRBD2; v_gene: TRBV5-1; j_gene: TRBJ2-1; CDR3aa: ASSPKAGGINEQF
d_gene: TRBD2; v_gene: TRBV11-2; j_gene: TRBJ2-1; CDR3aa: ACNLESGSASEQF
d_gene: .; v_gene: TRBV6-6; j_gene: TRBJ1-4; CDR3aa: ASSYSGLKREKLF
d_gene: TRBD1; v_gene: TRBV14; j_gene: TRBJ1-1; CDR3aa: ASSQMTGDSEAF
d_gene: TRBD2; v_gene: TRBV6-6; j_gene: TRBJ2-3; CDR3aa: ASSSKGLVGVATQY
d_gene: .; v_gene: TRBV24-1; j_gene: TRBJ2-2; CDR3aa: ATSDPYTGELF
d_gene: .; v_gene: TRBV5-5; j_gene: TRBJ1-3; CDR3aa: PSSSVGSTSGNTIY
d_gene: TRBD2; v_gene: TRBV28; j_gene: TRBJ2-5; CDR3aa: ASSSGGNEQETQY
d_gene: TRBD1; v_gene: TRBV18; j_gene: TRBJ1-2; CDR3aa: ASSSSRTGYYT
d_gene: TRBD1; v_gene: TRBV29-1; j_gene: TRBJ2-3; CDR3aa: SVEGASTGTQY
d_gene: .; v_gene: TRBV12-3/TRBV12-4; j_gene: TRBJ2-7; CDR3aa: ASSQGNGGDEQY
d_gene: .; v_gene: TRBV4-2; j_gene: TRBJ2-6; CDR3aa: TSSQRKGRSSGANVLT
d_gene: TRBD2; v_gene: TRBV10-3; j_gene: TRBJ2-7; CDR3aa: AISRAGEAYEQY
d_gene: .; v_gene: TRBV4-1; j_gene: TRBJ1-5; CDR3aa: TSSQGRAQPQH
d_gene: .; v_gene: TRBV10-3; j_gene: TRBJ1-3; CDR3aa: AITRGSNENTIY
d_gene: .; v_gene: TRBV6-2/TRBV6-3; j_gene: TRBJ2-6; CDR3aa: ASSDKGAPWANVLT
d_gene: .; v_gene: TRBV19; j_gene: TRBJ1-1; CDR3aa: ASRGPARVTEAF
d_gene: TRBD1; v_gene: TRBV12-3/TRBV12-4; j_gene: TRBJ2-1; CDR3aa: VSSLRGTGAVEQF
d_gene: TRBD2; v_gene: TRBV5-1; j_gene: TRBJ2-1; CDR3aa: ASSSTSGRASYSYNEQS
d_gene: .; v_gene: TRBV2; j_gene: TRBJ2-7; CDR3aa: ASSGRQVSYEQY
d_gene: .; v_gene: TRBV10-3; j_gene: TRBJ2-5; CDR3aa: TTGPPGEAQY
d_gene: .; v_gene: TRBV20-1; j_gene: TRBJ2-7; CDR3aa: SAMEGFYEQY
d_gene: .; v_gene: TRBV11-2; j_gene: TRBJ1-1; CDR3aa: VSSPFTEVF
d_gene: .; v_gene: TRBV12-3/TRBV12-4; j_gene: TRBJ2-2; CDR3aa: ASSLLKNTGELF